One sample yielded the 21 T cell receptor beta chains listed below, sequenced in a study of blood T cell repertoires in COVID-19. Libraries were prepared by immunoSEQ multiplex PCR; TCRdb keeps only in-frame clonotypes and omits some of them. The table has approximately 300,000 clones, 90% seen once. What was sequenced was PBMCs or T cells enriched from blood (not recorded which). Receptors originate from a woman in her 30s who had been exposed to COVID-19.

CDR3 coding DNA: TGTGCCAGCAGCCAGGCGGGGGGCGTGTTGAACACTGAAGCTTTCTTT. This gives the protein CASSQAGGVLNTEAFF. The chain uses TRBV9 and TRBJ1-1; TRBD1 might be the D (6 bases). Trimming removed 4 bases at V and 0 bases at J, with 16 bases between. The CDR3 has 16 amino acids. From germline, CDR1 is SGDLS and CDR2 YYNGEE.

The V gene is TRBV19, the J gene TRBJ2-1; TRBD2 matches 7 bases. The V and J ends lost 0 bases and 4 bases, in that order; junction bases with no gene match: 3. The germline V gene has CDR1 LNHDA and CDR2 SQIVND (reference sequence). This CDR3 is 15 amino acids long. This chain's CDR3 is CASSIEDGGYNEQFF. The CDR3 DNA is TGTGCCAGTAGTATAGAGGACGGGGGGTACAATGAGCAGTTCTTC.

This clone was recorded once. The chain combines TRBV6-1 with TRBJ1-5; D perhaps matches TRBD1 (5 bases). V dropped 1 base and J dropped 6 bases, with 7 bases sitting between them. The length of the CDR3 is 13 residues. In germline, CDR1 is MNHNS, CDR2 SASEGT. The CDR3 reads CASSEGRGQPQHF. The DNA of the CDR3 is TGTGCCAGCAGTGAAGGGAGGGGTCAGCCCCAGCATTTT.

Comments on this clone: Other DNA sequences in the sample encode the same CDR3. This rearrangement joins TRBV28 to TRBJ2-5, with D perhaps matching TRBD1 (6 bases). CDR3 length: 13 residues. The germline gives CDR1 MDHEN, CDR2 SYDVKM. The V gene lost 2 bases and the J gene lost 5 bases, with 9 bases spanning the gap. Here the CDR3 DNA reads TGTGCCAGCAGTTTAGGGGGCGCGGAGACCCAGTACTTC. Translated: CASSLGGAETQYF.

The rearrangement uses TRBV6-4 and TRBJ2-5; no clear D. Trimming pared 6 bases from V and 3 bases from J, leaving 5 bases between. The CDR3 is made up of 11 amino acids. CDR1 is MRHNA and CDR2 is SNTAGT in the germline V gene. The CDR3 spells CASSPEETQYF. Written as DNA, the CDR3 is TGTGCCAGCAGCCCTGAAGAGACCCAGTACTTC.

The chain couples TRBV4-2 to TRBJ1-2; D is possibly TRBD1 (6 bases). Germline V CDR1 and CDR2: LGHNA, YNFKEQ. Trimming took off 0 bases at V and 8 bases at J, with 10 bases between the two ends. This CDR3 comprises 13 residues. This chain's CDR3 is CASSQEQGRGYTF. The CDR3 DNA sequence: TGTGCCAGCAGCCAAGAGCAGGGGCGGGGCTACACCTTC.

This chain links TRBV5-8 with TRBJ2-5; D gene uncertain. Trimming took 0 bases from V and 5 from J, leaving 8 bases between them. This CDR3 contains 13 residues. Germline V lookup: CDR1 SGHTS, CDR2 YDEGEE. The CDR3 loop is CASSLAIRETQYF. Here the CDR3 DNA reads TGTGCCAGCAGCTTGGCTATACGGGAGACCCAGTACTTC.

This chain links TRBV19 with TRBJ2-1; 7 positions agree with TRBD1. Germline lookup yields CDR1 LNHDA and CDR2 SQIVND (reference sequence). Trimming at V came to 3 bases and at J to 6 bases, leaving 8 bases not matched to a gene. The CDR3 loop spans 15 amino acids. CDR3 DNA: TGTGCCAGTAGTATTCGAGACAGGGTTTCCAATGAGCAGTTCTTC. Its protein product is CASSIRDRVSNEQFF. The full variable domain, completed using reference TRBV19 and TRBJ2-1, is DGGITQSPKYLFRKEGQNVTLSCEQNLNHDAMYWYRQDPGQGLRLIYYSQIVNDFQKGDIAEGYSVSREKKESFPLTVTSAQKNPTAFYLCASSIRDRVSNEQFFGPGTRLTVL.

Only a few counts were recorded for this clone. J is TRBJ1-1 and V is TRBV21-1; the table assigns TRBD1, which was not confirmed against the DNA. TRBV21-1 is labeled a pseudogene. This CDR3 region has 11 residues. CDR3 sequence (DNA): TGTGCCAGCAGCGAACAGGGGGAAGCTTTCTTT. It codes for CASSEQGEAFF.

This rearrangement joins TRBV2 to TRBJ2-7, with D uncertain. This CDR3 comprises 11 residues. Germline-derived CDR1 and CDR2 are SNHLY and FYNNEI. The V end lost 5 bases, the J end lost 3 bases, and 5 bases lay between the germline ends. The CDR3 spells CASSYLYEQYF. CDR3 nucleotides: TGTGCCAGCAGTTATCTCTACGAGCAGTACTTC.

This chain links TRBV19 with TRBJ2-7; 7 bases agree with TRBD1. The trim removed 9 bases at V and 2 bases at J, leaving 10 bases unmatched. This CDR3 contains 14 residues. CDR1 is LNHDA and CDR2 is SQIVND in the germline V gene (reference sequence). This CDR3 reads CASESRDRPYEQYF. CDR3 nucleotide sequence: TGTGCCAGCGAAAGCCGGGACAGACCCTACGAGCAGTACTTC.

The rearrangement uses TRBV5-1 and TRBJ2-7, with D maybe TRBD2 (7 bases). This CDR3 is 11 amino acids long. Germline assignment: CDR1 SGHRS and CDR2 YFSETQ. Trimming took off 7 bases at V and 6 bases at J, with 11 bases between the two ends. This CDR3 is CASWGGGEQYF. DNA for the CDR3: TGCGCCAGCTGGGGAGGGGGCGAGCAGTACTTC.

The chain employs TRBV1 and TRBJ1-1. TRBV1 is a pseudogene. CDR3 length: 16 amino acids. CDR3 nucleotides: TGCACCAGCAGCCAAGGAAACGGCGGCCGGGGCACTGAAGCTTTCTTT. It is translated as CTSSQGNGGRGTEAFF.

CDR3 amino acids: CAWSRQGMAPLHF. In DNA form, the CDR3 reads TGTGCCTGGAGTAGGCAGGGTATGGCACCCCTCCACTTT. V is TRBV30 and J is TRBJ1-6; D might be TRBD1 (5 bases). This CDR3 is built from 13 residues. Germline CDR1 and CDR2: GTSNPN and SVGIG (reference sequence). Trimming removed 2 bases at V and 11 bases at J, with 13 bases between.

J is TRBJ2-1 and V is TRBV11-2; 11 nucleotides match TRBD2. Germline V CDR1 and CDR2: SGHAT, FQNNGV. CDR3 length equals 18 residues. Trimming took 5 bases from V and 9 from J; bases not matched to a gene: 18. The CDR3 here is CASSPLPKLAGDGGEQFF. The CDR3 DNA is TGTGCCAGCAGCCCCCTTCCCAAACTAGCGGGGGATGGTGGTGAGCAGTTCTTC.

This chain connects TRBV5-1 to TRBJ2-3; TRBD2 aligns across 7 bases. Per the germline V gene, CDR1 is SGHRS and CDR2 is YFSETQ. The V segment lost 4 bases and the J segment 2 bases; nucleotides outside the gene matches: 7. This CDR3 is built from 15 residues. This CDR3 reads CASSPGTIYTDTQYF. CDR3 DNA sequence: TGCGCCAGCAGCCCCGGGACTATTTACACAGATACGCAGTATTTT.

The V gene is TRBV18, the J gene TRBJ1-1; TRBD1 aligns across 7 bases. This CDR3 has 14 residues. CDR1 is KGHSH and CDR2 is LQKENI in the germline V gene. With 1 base clipped from V and 3 bases from J, the junction kept 2 bases outside the gene matches. CDR3 protein: CASSPRQGDTEAFF. The CDR3, as DNA: TGTGCCAGCTCACCACGGCAGGGGGACACTGAAGCTTTCTTT. The full variable domain, rest sourced from reference TRBV18 and TRBJ1-1, is NAGVMQNPRHLVRRRGQEARLRCSPMKGHSHVYWYRQLPEEGLKFMVYLQKENIIDESGMPKERFSAEFPKEGPSILRIQQVVRGDSAAYFCASSPRQGDTEAFFGQGTRLTVV.

The chain carries TRBV5-1 and TRBJ1-3, with a weak D call TRBD1 (6 bases). The V end lost 0 bases, the J end lost 8 bases, and 15 bases lay between the germline ends. Per germline, CDR1 SGHRS and CDR2 YFSETQ. This CDR3 comprises 15 residues. CDR3 bases: TGCGCCAGCAGCTTGGCCGGCAGGGGAGCAGACACCATATATTTT. Its protein is CASSLAGRGADTIYF.

CDR3 in amino acids: CASSSIREADGYTF. The CDR3 bases are TGTGCCAGCAGCTCGATTCGGGAGGCAGACGGCTACACCTTC. This chain links TRBV11-2 with TRBJ1-2; D is ambiguous. Trimming removed 4 bases at V and 8 bases at J, with 17 bases between. Germline V lookup: CDR1 SGHAT, CDR2 FQNNGV. This CDR3 has 14 amino acids.

The chain uses TRBV5-4 and TRBJ1-4; possibly TRBD1 for D (6 bases). In germline, CDR1 is SGHNT, CDR2 YYREEE (reference sequence). The CDR3 is 14 amino acids. Between the trimmed V and J ends, which lost 3 bases and 5 bases, there was a span of 11 bases. CDR3 protein: CASSSGGANEKLFF. CDR3 sequence (DNA): TGTGCCAGCAGCTCCGGGGGGGCAAATGAAAAACTGTTTTTT.

This clone is a singleton in its sample. The V and J genes are TRBV18 and TRBJ1-6, with TRBD1 matching over 10 bases. After removal of 6 bases from V and 10 bases from J, the junction contained 6 bases not matched to a gene. The CDR3 spans 14 residues. CDR1 is KGHSH, CDR2 LQKENI, per germline. CDR3 loop: CASSLGTGESPLHF. CDR3 DNA: TGTGCCAGCTCCCTCGGGACAGGGGAATCACCCCTCCACTTT.